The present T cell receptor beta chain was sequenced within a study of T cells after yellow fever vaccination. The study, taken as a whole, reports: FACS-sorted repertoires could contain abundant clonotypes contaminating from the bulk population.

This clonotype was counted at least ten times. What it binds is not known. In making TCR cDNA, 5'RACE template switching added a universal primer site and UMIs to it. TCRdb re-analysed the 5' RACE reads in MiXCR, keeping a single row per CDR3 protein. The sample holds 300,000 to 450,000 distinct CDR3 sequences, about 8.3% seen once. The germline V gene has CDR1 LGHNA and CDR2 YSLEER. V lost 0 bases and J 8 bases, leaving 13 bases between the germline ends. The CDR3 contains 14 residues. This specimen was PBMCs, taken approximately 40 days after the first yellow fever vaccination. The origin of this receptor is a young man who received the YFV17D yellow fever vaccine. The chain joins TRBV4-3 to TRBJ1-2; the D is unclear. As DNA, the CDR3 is TGCGCCAGCAGCCAAGATGAGCGGTGGTCGGGCTACACCTTC. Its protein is CASSQDERWSGYTF.